These 29 T cell receptor beta chains were all obtained from the same sample, sequenced in a study of blood T cell repertoires in COVID-19. TCRdb's table, derived via immunoSEQ multiplex PCR, lists solely in-frame clones and lacks some. The repertoire has more than 100,000 clones, 80% to 85% of them found once; the top ten carry under 15%. The sequenced sample consisted of peripheral blood. The receptors stem from a woman aged 30 to 39 who had recovered from COVID-19.

The gene calls are TRBV3-1 (or the pseudogene TRBV3-2) and TRBJ2-1; 9 bases match TRBD2. With 0 bases clipped from V and 4 bases from J, the junction kept 10 bases outside the gene matches. CDR3 size: 18 residues. CDR1 LGHDT and CDR2 YNNKEL come from the germline V gene (reference sequence). CDR3 region: CASSQDLVAGGYYNEQFF. The CDR3, as DNA: TGTGCCAGCAGCCAAGATTTGGTGGCGGGAGGGTATTACAATGAGCAGTTCTTC.

The CDR3 region is CASSLSQASYEQYF. The CDR3 region has the DNA TGTGCCAGCAGCTTGAGTCAGGCATCCTACGAGCAGTACTTC. The chain recombines TRBV7-9 with TRBJ2-7; unclear D gene. V was trimmed by 3 bases and J by 1 base, leaving 10 bases between them. The CDR3 consists of 14 residues. Germline CDR1 reads SEHNR; CDR2 reads FQNEAQ (reference sequence). The full variable domain, completed using reference TRBV7-9 and TRBJ2-7, is DTGVSQNPRHKITKRGQNVTFRCDPISEHNRLYWYRQTLGQGPEFLTYFQNEAQLEKSRLLSDRFSAERPKGSFSTLEIQRTEQGDSAMYLCASSLSQASYEQYFGPGTRLTVT.

The chain is built from TRBV18 and TRBJ1-5; D remains ambiguous. Trimming stripped 3 bases from V and 1 base from J, with 4 bases between. The germline V gene encodes CDR1 KGHSH and CDR2 LQKENI. CDR3 length: 13 residues. The CDR3 protein is CASSPGSNQPQHF. The CDR3 coding sequence is TGTGCCAGCTCACCCGGGAGCAATCAGCCCCAGCATTTT.

The chain employs TRBV18 and TRBJ1-2; D ambiguous. Deletions cut 3 bases from V and 7 bases from J, with 24 bases between. The CDR3 has 17 amino acids. CDR1 KGHSH and CDR2 LQKENI come from the germline V gene. The CDR3 bases are TGTGCCAGCTCACCCCTTCGGGGTCCCTCCCTATCTGGTGGCTACACCTTC. Its translation is CASSPLRGPSLSGGYTF.

This rearrangement joins TRBV5-8 to TRBJ2-3; D remains ambiguous. V was cut by 0 bases and J by 2 bases, with 7 bases left in between. There are 14 residues in the CDR3. Germline loops: CDR1 SGHTS, CDR2 YDEGEE. The CDR3 nucleotides read TGTGCCAGCAGCTTGGACAGAGTCACAGATACGCAGTATTTT. Protein product: CASSLDRVTDTQYF.

The chain uses TRBV4-1 and TRBJ2-4, with a possible D match to TRBD2 (6 bases). This CDR3 has 18 amino acids. From germline, CDR1 is MGHRA and CDR2 YSYEKL. V lost 0 bases and J lost 0, with 15 bases in between. This CDR3 is CASSQDAGLQSAKNIQYF. The CDR3 coding sequence is TGCGCCAGCAGCCAAGATGCCGGACTACAATCAGCCAAAAACATTCAGTACTTC.

This clone was counted between two and nine times. The genes are TRBV29-1 and TRBJ1-1, with a tentative D call TRBD1 (6 bases). The V gene's germline CDR1 is SQVTM and CDR2 ANQGSEA. Trimming removed 3 bases at V and 1 base at J, with 12 bases between. The CDR3 length is 14 residues. CDR3 in amino acids: CSVETGDRNTEAFF. The DNA of the CDR3 is TGCAGCGTTGAGACAGGCGACAGGAACACTGAAGCTTTCTTT.

This chain uses TRBV5-1 with TRBJ2-1, with TRBD2 identical over 9 bases. The germline gives CDR1 SGHRS, CDR2 YFSETQ. This CDR3 comprises 16 residues. The V and J ends lost 2 bases and 2 bases, in that order; junction bases with no gene match: 5. Here the CDR3 reads CASSFGGGGAYNEQFF. The CDR3 bases are TGCGCCAGCAGCTTTGGAGGCGGGGGGGCCTACAATGAGCAGTTCTTC.

The chain uses TRBV11-2 and TRBJ2-7, with 9 bases identical to TRBD1. Trimming at V came to 7 bases and at J to 2 bases, leaving 9 bases not matched to a gene. Germline V lookup: CDR1 SGHAT, CDR2 FQNNGV. The CDR3 spans 15 residues. The CDR3 loop is CASNLGGQGAYEQYF. CDR3 DNA: TGTGCCAGCAACCTTGGGGGACAGGGCGCCTACGAGCAGTACTTC.

The chain uses TRBV19 and TRBJ2-5; 9 nucleotides match TRBD2. The CDR3 totals 16 residues. After removal of 2 bases from V and 5 bases from J, the junction contained 9 bases not matched to a gene. Germline-derived CDR1 and CDR2 are LNHDA and SQIVND (reference sequence). The CDR3 here is CASSIWASGNSETQYF. The CDR3 coding sequence is TGTGCCAGTAGTATATGGGCTAGCGGGAATTCGGAGACCCAGTACTTC.

The V gene is TRBV19, the J gene TRBJ1-1, with 8 bases identical to TRBD1. The CDR3 is 12 residues long. The V gene end was trimmed by 8 bases and the J gene end by 6 bases; junction bases not matched to a gene: 5. The germline gives CDR1 LNHDA, CDR2 SQIVND (reference sequence). This CDR3 reads CASADRGSEAFF. CDR3 sequence (DNA): TGTGCCAGTGCCGACAGGGGCTCTGAAGCTTTCTTT.

This clone was counted once. The rearrangement links TRBV19 to TRBJ1-3; the match to TRBD1 covers 7 bases. This CDR3 is built from 16 residues. V lost 5 bases, J lost 3 bases, and 10 bases stayed unmatched. Germline V gives CDR1 LNHDA, CDR2 SQIVND (reference sequence). The CDR3 nucleotides are TGTGCCAGTAGTCCTACGGGACAGAAGATTGGAAACACCATATATTTT. It encodes CASSPTGQKIGNTIYF.

The chain links TRBV30 to TRBJ2-6; D is unresolved. The CDR3 has 16 amino acids. V lost 6 bases and J lost 0, with 15 bases in between. Germline V lookup: CDR1 GTSNPN, CDR2 SVGIG (reference sequence). The CDR3 region has the DNA TGTGCCTGCTCTAGAAGCCGCAGCTCTGGGGCCAACGTCCTGACTTTC. Its protein product is CACSRSRSSGANVLTF.

The V gene is TRBV3-1 (or the pseudogene TRBV3-2), the J gene TRBJ1-1, with TRBD1 identical over 7 bases. CDR1 LGHDT and CDR2 YNNKEL come from the germline V gene (reference sequence). V was clipped by 4 bases and J by 1 base; unmatched bases: 6. This CDR3 has 15 residues. CDR3 region: CASSPADRANTEAFF. The CDR3, as DNA: TGTGCCAGCAGCCCCGCCGACAGGGCGAACACTGAAGCTTTCTTT.

The CDR3 nucleotides read TGCGCCAGCAGCCAAGAGAGTGAGGCTAGCGGGGTATACAATGAGCAGTTCTTC. Protein product: CASSQESEASGVYNEQFF. J is TRBJ2-1 and V is TRBV4-1, with 9 bases that match TRBD2. Trimming at V came to 0 bases and at J to 4 bases, leaving 10 bases not matched to a gene. Per germline, CDR1 MGHRA and CDR2 YSYEKL. This CDR3 contains 18 residues.

This clone was seen only a few times. This chain uses TRBV5-4 with TRBJ1-2; 8 positions agree with TRBD1. The V and J ends lost 4 bases and 4 bases, in that order; junction bases with no gene match: 15. Germline-derived CDR1 and CDR2 are SGHNT and YYREEE (reference sequence). This CDR3 region has 17 residues. In DNA, the CDR3 is TGTGCCAGCAGCCCGGGACAGGAAAACCCGGTGGGCTATGGCTACACCTTC. Protein sequence: CASSPGQENPVGYGYTF.

This chain links TRBV4-1 with TRBJ1-2; the D is unclear. The CDR3 consists of 15 residues. The ends were cut back, 0 bases at V and 4 bases at J, with 12 bases in the middle. From germline, CDR1 is MGHRA and CDR2 YSYEKL. CDR3 protein: CASSQDLASSYGYTF. Written as DNA, the CDR3 is TGCGCCAGCAGCCAAGATTTAGCCTCTTCCTATGGCTACACCTTC.

In this sample, this clone turned up once. The rearrangement joins TRBV11-2 to TRBJ1-4; D not certain. Trimming pared 1 base from V and 8 bases from J, leaving 8 bases between. CDR1 and CDR2 from the germline V gene are SGHAT and FQNNGV. This CDR3 has 13 residues. CDR3 protein: CASSLVPGEKLFF. In nucleotides, the CDR3 is TGTGCCAGCAGCTTAGTCCCAGGAGAAAAACTGTTTTTT. Full variable domain (missing parts from reference TRBV11-2 and TRBJ1-4): EAGVAQSPRYKIIEKRQSVAFWCNPISGHATLYWYQQILGQGPKLLIQFQNNGVVDDSQLPKDRFSAERLKGVDSTLKIQPAKLEDSAVYLCASSLVPGEKLFFGSGTQLSVL.

This chain uses TRBV3-1 (or the pseudogene TRBV3-2) with TRBJ2-7; 8 bases agree with TRBD2. The CDR3 is 14 residues long. The germline CDR1 and CDR2 sequences are LGHDT and YNNKEL (reference sequence). With 4 bases clipped from V and 1 base from J, the junction kept 3 bases outside the gene matches. This CDR3 is CASSLAGTSYEQYF. The CDR3, as DNA: TGTGCCAGCAGCCTAGCGGGGACTTCCTACGAGCAGTACTTC.

This clone appeared once. The J gene is TRBJ2-2, the V gene TRBV13; 10 bases agree with TRBD1. V was pared by 7 bases and J by 6 bases, with 8 bases of the junction left unmatched. The CDR3 spans 15 residues. Germline V CDR1 and CDR2: PRHDT, FYEKMQ (reference sequence). CDR3 sequence: CASTLRGTGAGELFF. The DNA of the CDR3 is TGTGCCAGCACCCTTAGAGGGACAGGGGCCGGGGAGCTGTTTTTT.

This chain links TRBV7-3 with TRBJ2-1, with D possibly being TRBD2 (6 bases). The ends were cut back, 5 bases at V and 7 bases at J, with 15 bases in the middle. The germline V gene has CDR1 SGHTA and CDR2 FQGTGA. CDR3 length: 14 residues. The CDR3 spells CASSPGAGRNEQFF. For the CDR3, the DNA is TGTGCCAGCAGCCCCGGGGCGGGAAGAAATGAGCAGTTCTTC.

This sequence joins TRBV11-2 and TRBJ1-3, with D perhaps matching TRBD1 (6 bases). This CDR3 region has 15 residues. CDR1 is SGHAT and CDR2 is FQNNGV in the germline V gene. V dropped 7 bases and J dropped 4 bases, with 17 bases sitting between them. CDR3 residues: CASTDINRAGNTIYF. The CDR3 DNA follows: TGTGCCAGCACAGATATTAACAGGGCCGGAAACACCATATATTTT. Combining the CDR3 with reference TRBV11-2 and TRBJ1-3 gives the whole variable domain EAGVAQSPRYKIIEKRQSVAFWCNPISGHATLYWYQQILGQGPKLLIQFQNNGVVDDSQLPKDRFSAERLKGVDSTLKIQPAKLEDSAVYLCASTDINRAGNTIYFGEGSWLTVV.

The chain carries TRBV5-1 and TRBJ1-1, with a possible D match to TRBD1 (6 bases). CDR1 SGHRS and CDR2 YFSETQ come from the germline V gene. The CDR3 loop spans 13 amino acids. Deletions cut 4 bases from V and 5 bases from J, with 12 bases between. The CDR3 DNA reads TGCGCCAGCAGCGTGCAGGGGAGTACTGAAGCTTTCTTT. This sequence encodes CASSVQGSTEAFF.

This clone has only one observation. The chain employs TRBV6-5 and TRBJ2-1; D perhaps matches TRBD1 (5 bases). V was shortened by 8 bases and J by 10 bases, with 12 bases between the two germline ends. The CDR3 is 11 residues long. Germline V gene lookup returns CDR1 MNHEY and CDR2 SVGAGI. Here the CDR3 reads CASPAHREQFF. The CDR3 DNA reads as TGTGCCAGCCCGGCGCACAGGGAGCAGTTCTTC.

Note on this clone: A read error is possible here, since a much larger clone lies one base away. The chain has TRBV29-1 and TRBJ1-2, with D perhaps TRBD1 (6 bases). The CDR3 sequence is 18 residues long. The germline V and J ends were trimmed by 0 bases and 6 bases, with 26 bases remaining between them. CDR1 and CDR2 (germline): SQVTM, ANQGSEA. Written as DNA, the CDR3 is TGCAGCGTTGAAGACACGACAAAGGACCAGGGGCGCAAAGATGGCTACACCTTC. As protein: CSVEDTTKDQGRKDGYTF.

This chain links TRBV5-1 with TRBJ1-2; 7 nucleotides match TRBD1. The germline V gene has CDR1 SGHRS and CDR2 YFSETQ. After removal of 4 bases from V and 5 bases from J, the junction contained 8 bases not matched to a gene. This CDR3 has 14 residues. The CDR3 DNA sequence: TGCGCCAGCAGCCCGGGGACAGCCCTATATGGCTACACCTTC. Translated, it gives CASSPGTALYGYTF.

The chain combines TRBV15 with TRBJ1-2; TRBD1 agrees at 7 bases. Per the germline V gene, CDR1 is LNHNV and CDR2 is YYDKDF (reference sequence). The CDR3 is 14 amino acids. The V gene end was trimmed by 5 bases and the J gene end by 4 bases; junction bases not matched to a gene: 7. In DNA, the CDR3 is TGTGCCACCAGCCAAGGACAGGAGTTCTATGGCTACACCTTC. It is translated as CATSQGQEFYGYTF.

The sample holds one count of this clone. This chain joins TRBV9 and TRBJ1-6; 9 positions agree with TRBD1. Germline V gene lookup returns CDR1 SGDLS and CDR2 YYNGEE. Trimming at V came to 3 bases and at J to 7 bases, leaving 5 bases not matched to a gene. The CDR3 contains 15 residues. The CDR3 sequence: CASSAATGGNSPLHF. CDR3 in DNA: TGTGCCAGCAGCGCGGCGACAGGGGGAAATTCACCCCTCCACTTT.

The rearrangement links TRBV3-1 (or the pseudogene TRBV3-2) to TRBJ2-1, with TRBD2 matching over 11 bases. The ends lost 2 bases at V and 6 bases at J; junction bases unmatched: 0. The length of the CDR3 is 14 residues. Germline CDR1 reads LGHDT; CDR2 reads YNNKEL (reference sequence). The CDR3 bases are TGTGCCAGCAGCCAACTAGCGGGGGGCAATGAGCAGTTCTTC. Protein: CASSQLAGGNEQFF.